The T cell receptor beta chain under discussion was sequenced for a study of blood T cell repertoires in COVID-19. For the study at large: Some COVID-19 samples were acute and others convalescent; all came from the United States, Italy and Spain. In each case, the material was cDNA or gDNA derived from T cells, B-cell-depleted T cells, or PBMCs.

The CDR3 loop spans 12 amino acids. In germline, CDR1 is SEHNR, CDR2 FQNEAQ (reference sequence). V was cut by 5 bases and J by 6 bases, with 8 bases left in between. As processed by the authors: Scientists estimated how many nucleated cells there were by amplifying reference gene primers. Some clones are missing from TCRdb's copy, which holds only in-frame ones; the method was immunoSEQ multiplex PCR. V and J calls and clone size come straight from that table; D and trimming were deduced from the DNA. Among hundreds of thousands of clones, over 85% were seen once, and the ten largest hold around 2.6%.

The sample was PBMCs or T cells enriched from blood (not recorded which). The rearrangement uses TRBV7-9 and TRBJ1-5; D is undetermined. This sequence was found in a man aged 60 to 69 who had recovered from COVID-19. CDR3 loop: CASSISGQPQHF. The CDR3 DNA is TGTGCCAGCAGCATTTCGGGTCAGCCCCAGCATTTT.